This is a list of T cell receptor beta chains from one sample in a study of blood T cell repertoires in COVID-19. Assay used: immunoSEQ multiplex PCR; TCRdb lists only in-frame clones, some missing. Of about 110,000 clones listed, roughly 83% are singletons. Sequencing was performed on peripheral blood. The receptors were sampled from a woman in her seventies with acute or convalescent COVID-19. CDR3s include the opening cysteine and the closing phenylalanine or tryptophan. The D gene is left open where the match is weak. Some rows mark clone size as missing; the rest say once, few, many or name a class of expanded clone.

D gene | clone size | J gene | V gene | CDR3 protein | CDR3 DNA
. | . | TRBJ1-1 | TRBV7-9 | CASSLRGGEAFF | TGTGCCAGCAGCTTACGCGGTGGTGAAGCTTTCTTT
TRBD1 | once | TRBJ2-5 | TRBV29-1 | CSAGGTPGETQYF | TGCAGCGCAGGGGGCACCCCCGGGGAGACCCAGTACTTC
TRBD2 | . | TRBJ2-1 | TRBV6-2/TRBV6-3 | CASSPRRAGGPNEQFF | TGTGCCAGCAGTCCAAGGAGGGCGGGAGGCCCCAATGAGCAGTTCTTC
. | . | TRBJ2-7 | TRBV28 | CASSLDTTYEQYF | TGTGCCAGCAGTTTAGACACCACCTACGAGCAGTACTTC
TRBD2 | . | TRBJ2-2 | TRBV2 | CASSARTSETGELFF | TGTGCCAGCAGTGCTAGGACTAGTGAGACCGGGGAGCTGTTTTTT
. | . | TRBJ1-6 | TRBV11-1 | CASSLSGSPLHF | TGTGCCAGCAGCTTGTCGGGTTCACCCCTCCACTTT
. | . | TRBJ2-2 | TRBV5-1 | CASSLNSATGELFF | TGCGCCAGCAGCTTGAATAGTGCCACCGGGGAGCTGTTTTTT
. | . | TRBJ2-2 | TRBV5-6 | CASSSGVGLFANTGELFF | TGTGCCAGCAGCTCAGGCGTTGGATTATTCGCGAACACCGGGGAGCTGTTTTTT
. | . | TRBJ1-1 | TRBV4-1 | CASSPQSGSREAFF | TGCGCCAGCAGCCCCCAATCGGGTTCTAGGGAAGCTTTCTTT
. | . | TRBJ1-1 | TRBV29-1 | CSASYQNTEAFF | TGCAGCGCTTCCTACCAGAACACTGAAGCTTTCTTT
. | . | TRBJ1-1 | TRBV7-9 | CASSLEGDEAFF | TGTGCCAGCAGCTTAGAGGGGGATGAAGCTTTCTTT
. | . | TRBJ2-7 | TRBV7-2 | CASSLVGQGAYEQYF | TGTGCCAGCAGCTTAGTAGGCCAGGGCGCCTACGAGCAGTACTTC
TRBD1 | . | TRBJ2-5 | TRBV3-1/TRBV3-2 | CASSPWTGKETQYF | TGTGCCAGCAGCCCGTGGACAGGGAAAGAGACCCAGTACTTC
. | . | TRBJ2-2 | TRBV7-3 | CASSLTHSRVTGELFF | TGTGCCAGCAGCTTAACGCATTCCCGAGTGACCGGGGAGCTGTTTTTT
TRBD1 | . | TRBJ2-7 | TRBV7-2 | CASSLGGTGVYEQYF | TGTGCCAGCAGCTTAGGAGGGACAGGGGTCTACGAGCAGTACTTC
. | . | TRBJ1-2 | TRBV5-6 | CASRGRGLKVDYGYTF | TGTGCCAGCAGGGGACGGGGGTTGAAGGTCGACTATGGCTACACCTTC
TRBD2 | . | TRBJ2-1 | TRBV9 | CASSAQLGGYNEQFF | TGTGCCAGCAGCGCTCAACTCGGGGGGTACAATGAGCAGTTCTTC
TRBD2 | once | TRBJ2-7 | TRBV7-9 | CASSFLAGVHEQYF | TGTGCCAGCAGCTTTCTAGCGGGAGTCCACGAGCAGTACTTC
. | few | TRBJ1-3 | TRBV3-1/TRBV3-2 | CASSQGEARSGNTIYF | TGTGCCAGCAGCCAAGGGGAGGCCCGCTCTGGAAACACCATATATTTT
. | . | TRBJ1-1 | TRBV12-5 | CATRPGGNTEAFF | TGTGCTACCAGGCCGGGGGGGAACACTGAAGCTTTCTTT
. | . | TRBJ1-5 | TRBV24-1 | CATKGLGDNQPQHF | TGTGCCACCAAGGGGTTAGGGGATAATCAGCCCCAGCATTTT
TRBD2 | . | TRBJ2-1 | TRBV2 | CASPQRGTNEQFF | TGTGCCAGCCCGCAGCGGGGGACCAATGAGCAGTTCTTC
TRBD2 | . | TRBJ2-6 | TRBV3-1/TRBV3-2 | CASSQTSGEPSGANVLTF | TGTGCCAGCAGCCAAACTAGCGGAGAACCCTCTGGGGCCAACGTCCTGACTTTC